This passage covers 32 T cell receptor beta chains from one sample sequenced in a study of post-analysis software for immune sequencing data (dated by TCRdb to between 2014 and 2017). Which antigens these TCRs recognize remains unknown. The library was generated by PCR. TCRdb lists the instrument as Illumina HiSeq 2500. To reduce PCR and sequencing biases, unique molecular identifiers were built into the TCR beta cDNA libraries. Clones were called with MiXCR by TCRdb after fastp trimmed the public reads at Q25, and only in-frame beta chains were retained. Merged by CDR3 protein, the rows form single entries marked with the most common genes and DNA. The sample records 750,000 to 900,000 distinct CDR3 sequences, around 45% of which are singletons. The ten largest clonotypes hold approximately 4.4% of the sample. Broad study findings and their caveats: About five TRBV segments, including TRBV5-6, TRBV5-1 and TRBV20-1, were significantly more frequent in patients than controls.

Sequenced input: blood. The receptors stem from a girl between 10 and 17 years old with multiple sclerosis.

The chain couples TRBV29-1 to TRBJ2-1; 14 positions match TRBD2. Per germline, CDR1 SQVTM and CDR2 ANQGSEA. There are 17 residues in the CDR3. The J segment lost 0 bases and the V segment lost 4 bases, leaving 5 bases of the junction unmatched. Here the CDR3 reads CSVGGLAGEGSYNEQFF. The CDR3 DNA follows: TGCAGCGTTGGGGGACTAGCGGGAGAAGGCTCCTACAATGAGCAGTTCTTC.

This clonotype was observed a handful of times. The rearrangement joins TRBV7-9 to TRBJ1-5; D unresolved. CDR3 length equals 13 residues. Germline assignment: CDR1 SEHNR and CDR2 FQNEAQ (reference sequence). V lost 5 bases, J lost 3 bases, and 8 bases lay in between. In DNA form, the CDR3 reads TGTGCCAGCAGCCGGGAGTCCAATCAGCCCCAGCATTTT. It yields the protein CASSRESNQPQHF. Supplemented by reference TRBV7-9 and TRBJ1-5, the full variable domain reads DTGVSQNPRHKITKRGQNVTFRCDPISEHNRLYWYRQTLGQGPEFLTYFQNEAQLEKSRLLSDRFSAERPKGSFSTLEIQRTEQGDSAMYLCASSRESNQPQHFGDGTRLSIL.

A few counts support this clonotype. The chain employs TRBV9 and TRBJ2-7; D is uncertain. The CDR3 totals 16 residues. Germline V gene sequence: CDR1 SGDLS, CDR2 YYNGEE. The V gene lost 3 bases and the J gene lost 4 bases, with 20 bases spanning the gap. DNA for the CDR3: TGTGCCAGCAGCGCGAGTAGGAAAACGTTGCCGTACGAGCAGTACTTC. The encoded protein is CASSASRKTLPYEQYF.

The chain is built from TRBV4-1 and TRBJ1-1, with D possibly matching TRBD1 (6 bases). This CDR3 has 15 amino acids. The V gene lost 0 bases and the J gene lost 1 base, with 9 bases spanning the gap. Germline assignment: CDR1 MGHRA and CDR2 YSYEKL. The CDR3 region has the DNA TGCGCCAGCAGCCAAGAGGGGGCAGGGAACACTGAAGCTTTCTTT. It encodes CASSQEGAGNTEAFF.

This clonotype was seen a handful of times. The chain uses TRBV14 and TRBJ2-1; D uncertain. The CDR3 is made up of 14 amino acids. V lost 1 base to trimming and J lost 8 bases, with 12 bases between them. The germline V gene encodes CDR1 SGHDN and CDR2 FVKESK. The CDR3 here is CASSQVGGIDEQFF. The CDR3 DNA reads TGTGCCAGCAGCCAAGTTGGTGGTATCGATGAGCAGTTCTTC.

The chain links TRBV4-3 to TRBJ2-4; D call uncertain. The tail of the sequence fits TRBJ2-7 better, so the J call may be wrong. This CDR3 is 13 amino acids long. Germline V gene sequence: CDR1 LGHNA, CDR2 YSLEER. This chain's CDR3 is CASSQERPYEQYF. DNA of the CDR3: TGCGCCAGCAGCCAGGAGAGGCCCTACGAGCAGTACTTC.

The chain carries TRBV19 and TRBJ1-1; D ambiguous. The CDR3 loop spans 14 amino acids. Germline lookup yields CDR1 LNHDA and CDR2 SQIVND (reference sequence). V shed 3 bases and J shed 0 bases, with 8 bases lying between them. The CDR3, as DNA: TGTGCCAGTAGTATTGATCGGATGAACACTGAAGCTTTCTTT. Amino acids: CASSIDRMNTEAFF.

The genes are TRBV24-1 and TRBJ1-2, with D uncertain. Germline CDR1 is KGHDR and CDR2 is SFDVKD. The V end was cut by 4 bases, the J end by 8 bases, with 10 bases between. The CDR3 has 12 residues. The CDR3, as DNA: TGTGCCACCAGTGACCTCAGGATGGGCTACACCTTC. Residues: CATSDLRMGYTF.

The V and J genes are TRBV10-3 and TRBJ1-1; weak D call: TRBD1 (5 bases). This CDR3 has 13 amino acids. With 4 bases removed from V and 4 bases from J, the gap between germline ends came to 10 bases. The germline CDR1 and CDR2 sequences are ENHRY and SYGVKD. The CDR3, as DNA: TGTGCCATCAGTGGGCGGGGGAGCACTGAAGCTTTCTTT. This codes for CAISGRGSTEAFF.

This chain uses TRBV7-8 with TRBJ1-2; D perhaps matches TRBD1 (6 bases). Trimming cost V 3 bases and J 4 bases, with 12 bases left between them. Germline-derived CDR1 and CDR2 are SGHVS and FQNEAQ. The CDR3 has 14 residues. CDR3 loop: CASSFPGGAYGYTF. CDR3 bases: TGTGCCAGCAGCTTCCCGGGGGGCGCCTATGGCTACACCTTC.

The rearrangement joins TRBV6-6 to TRBJ1-1, with D possibly matching TRBD1 (5 bases). Trimming removed 0 bases from V and 5 bases from J, with 10 bases in between. Germline lookup yields CDR1 MNHNY and CDR2 SVGAGI (reference sequence). This CDR3 region has 14 residues. In DNA form, the CDR3 reads TGTGCCAGCAGTTACTCGGGGGGGGTGACTGAAGCTTTCTTT. It is translated as CASSYSGGVTEAFF.

V is TRBV20-1 and J is TRBJ2-4; the D is unclear. The closer fit of TRBJ2-5 to the DNA end suggests the J call may be wrong. The germline V gene encodes CDR1 DFQATT and CDR2 SNEGSKA (reference sequence). This CDR3 spans 15 amino acids. CDR3: CSARDGVRVQETQYF. The CDR3 bases are TGCAGTGCTAGAGATGGGGTGCGAGTTCAAGAGACCCAGTACTTC.

V is TRBV29-1 and J is TRBJ2-3; the D is unclear. CDR1 and CDR2 from the germline V gene are SQVTM and ANQGSEA. CDR3 length equals 12 residues. Trimming pared 0 bases from V and 4 bases from J, leaving 5 bases between. The CDR3 DNA sequence: TGCAGCGTTGAAGATCTGGCAGATACGCAGTATTTT. Protein product: CSVEDLADTQYF.

This clonotype was counted between two and nine times. The rearrangement links TRBV11-3 to TRBJ2-1; a weak D match, TRBD1 (6 bases). V was pared by 3 bases and J by 6 bases, with 9 bases between. Per germline, CDR1 SGHNT and CDR2 YENEEA. This CDR3 contains 13 residues. CDR3 bases: TGTGCCAGCAGCTTGGGACATTCCAATGAGCAGTTCTTC. This codes for CASSLGHSNEQFF.

The V call is TRBV6-2 or TRBV6-3, the J call TRBJ1-5; TRBD1 agrees at 7 bases. V shed 0 bases and J 0 bases; nucleotides not matched to a gene: 14. Germline lookup yields CDR1 MNHEY and CDR2 SVGEGT. The CDR3 is made up of 20 amino acids. This CDR3 reads CASSYSRDSSESYSNQPQHF. Written as DNA, the CDR3 is TGTGCCAGCAGTTACTCCCGGGACAGCTCTGAATCCTATAGCAATCAGCCCCAGCATTTT.

This chain links TRBV12-3 or TRBV12-4 with TRBJ2-1; D is unclear. CDR3 length equals 12 residues. V was cut by 3 bases and J by 8 bases, with 8 bases left in between. In nucleotides, the CDR3 is TGTGCCAGCAGTTTTGGTGCGTATGAGCAGTTCTTC. As protein: CASSFGAYEQFF.

This chain links TRBV24-1 with TRBJ2-1, with a possible D match to TRBD2 (5 bases). This CDR3 contains 13 residues. Trimming left V 6 bases short and J 13 bases short, with 18 bases between. The germline V gene has CDR1 KGHDR and CDR2 SFDVKD. The CDR3 region is CATSRRSAETQFF. In nucleotides, the CDR3 is TGTGCCACCAGTAGGAGGTCGGCGGAGACCCAGTTCTTC.

This clonotype has a handful of counts. The V gene is TRBV7-2, the J gene TRBJ1-2; 9 bases are a match to TRBD1. There are 16 residues in the CDR3. Germline CDR1 reads SGHTA; CDR2 reads FQGNSA. V lost 5 bases to trimming and J lost 6 bases; unmatched junction nucleotides: 13. CDR3 in DNA: TGTGCCAGCAGCAGGACAGGGGATTGGTTTCTGGATGGCTACACCTTC. Its translation: CASSRTGDWFLDGYTF.

The chain combines TRBV5-1 with TRBJ2-1; possibly TRBD2 for D (6 bases). The DNA end lines up better with TRBJ2-7; the J call may be wrong. CDR1 and CDR2 (germline): SGHRS, YFSETQ. This CDR3 has 14 residues. The CDR3 reads CASRRREGSYEQYF. The CDR3 DNA reads as TGCGCCAGCAGACGGCGGGAAGGATCCTACGAGCAGTACTTC.

This clonotype was found a few times. The rearrangement links TRBV12-3 or TRBV12-4 to TRBJ1-2; no clear D. The CDR3 spans 14 residues. Deletions cut 0 bases from V and 6 bases from J, with 11 bases between. The CDR3 loop reads CASSLAAGEDGYTF. The CDR3 bases are TGTGCCAGCAGTTTAGCGGCCGGCGAGGATGGCTACACCTTC.

CDR3 nucleotide sequence: TGTGCCAGCAGTTTAGGATTTGGGGACAGGGGTGAGACCCAGTACTTC. The encoded protein is CASSLGFGDRGETQYF. The chain is built from TRBV28 and TRBJ2-5; TRBD1 agrees at 10 bases. Germline assignment: CDR1 MDHEN and CDR2 SYDVKM. This CDR3 is built from 16 residues. With V trimmed by 2 bases and J by 5 bases, 8 bases remained unmatched. The full variable domain, in which reference TRBV28 and TRBJ2-5 provide the parts outside the CDR3, is DVKVTQSSRYLVKRTGEKVFLECVQDMDHENMFWYRQDPGLGLRLIYFSYDVKMKEKGDIPEGYSVSREKKERFSLILESASTNQTSMYLCASSLGFGDRGETQYFGPGTRLLVL.

The V call is TRBV15, the J call TRBJ2-5; 14 bases are shared with TRBD2. This CDR3 has 15 residues. Germline assignment: CDR1 LNHNV and CDR2 YYDKDF (reference sequence). V shed 5 bases and J 5 bases; nucleotides not matched to a gene: 4. CDR3 region: CATSPGLAGDETQYF. The CDR3 DNA reads as TGTGCCACCAGCCCGGGACTAGCGGGAGATGAGACCCAGTACTTC.

This clonotype was counted only a few times. The chain links TRBV12-3 or TRBV12-4 to TRBJ2-3; no firm D call. The CDR3 extends over 14 amino acids. V was clipped by 4 bases and J by 2 bases, with 10 bases between them. The CDR3 region is CASSSLGFTDTQYF. CDR3 DNA: TGTGCCAGCAGTTCCCTAGGTTTCACAGATACGCAGTATTTT.

This clonotype was seen more than once but under ten times. The CDR3 nucleotides are TGTGCCAGCAGTGAGTGGAGCTACGAGCAGTACTTC. Translation gives CASSEWSYEQYF. The chain joins TRBV6-1 to TRBJ2-7, with no clear D. CDR1 is MNHNS, CDR2 SASEGT, per germline. Trimming removed 3 bases at V and 3 bases at J, with 6 bases between. The CDR3 sequence is 12 residues long.

The chain joins TRBV6-2 or TRBV6-3 to TRBJ2-7, with D hard to call. V was clipped by 2 bases and J by 7 bases, with 6 bases between them. The CDR3 length is 11 residues. From germline, CDR1 is MNHEY and CDR2 SVGEGT. The CDR3 DNA is TGTGCCAGCAGTTACATCGATGAGCAGTACTTC. Its protein is CASSYIDEQYF.

This clonotype was recorded a few times. The chain employs TRBV7-2 and TRBJ2-5; D assignment may be TRBD1 or TRBD2 (5 bases each). Germline CDR1 SGHTA, CDR2 FQGNSA. The CDR3 is 13 residues long. Deletions cut 5 bases from V and 4 bases from J, with 11 bases between. The chain's CDR3 is CASSIEGPETQYF. In DNA, the CDR3 is TGTGCCAGCAGCATAGAGGGGCCAGAGACCCAGTACTTC.

This clonotype was observed a few times. The gene calls are TRBV29-1 and TRBJ2-3; D is uncertain. The V gene's germline CDR1 is SQVTM and CDR2 ANQGSEA. The CDR3 has 11 residues. Trimming cost V 6 bases and J 8 bases, with 12 bases left between them. The CDR3 bases are TGCAGCGTAGCCCCATGGGGTACGCAGTATTTT. This sequence encodes CSVAPWGTQYF.

The chain uses TRBV12-3 or TRBV12-4 and TRBJ2-7; D tentatively reads TRBD1 or TRBD2 (5 bases each). This CDR3 contains 14 residues. V shed 0 bases and J shed 5 bases, with 11 bases lying between them. CDR3 protein: CASSLARARDEQYF. The CDR3, as DNA: TGTGCCAGCAGTTTAGCCAGGGCGAGGGACGAGCAGTACTTC.

The chain combines TRBV9 with TRBJ2-5; 8 positions match TRBD1. The end of the DNA is better explained by TRBJ2-7, so the J call may be wrong. Per germline, CDR1 SGDLS and CDR2 YYNGEE. The CDR3 covers 15 residues. The CDR3 loop reads CASSVAGGEAYEQYF. CDR3 DNA sequence: TGTGCCAGCAGCGTAGCAGGGGGCGAAGCCTACGAGCAGTACTTC.

The chain is built from TRBV7-2 and TRBJ1-1; the D is unclear. Trimming pared 1 base from V and 2 bases from J, leaving 8 bases between. The CDR3 extends over 14 amino acids. CDR1 and CDR2 from the germline V gene are SGHTA and FQGNSA. The CDR3 DNA reads as TGTGCCAGCAGCTTAGAGATAAGCAACACTGAAGCTTTCTTT. Translating it yields CASSLEISNTEAFF.

This clonotype turned up a few times. The V and J genes are TRBV20-1 and TRBJ2-1; 10 bases line up with TRBD2. Germline V gene sequence: CDR1 DFQATT, CDR2 SNEGSKA (reference sequence). The V gene end was trimmed by 5 bases and the J gene end by 9 bases; junction bases not matched to a gene: 7. The CDR3 totals 13 residues. CDR3 in DNA: TGCAGTGCTTATAACCGACTAGCGGGTGAGCAGTTCTTC. Translating it yields CSAYNRLAGEQFF.

In DNA, the CDR3 is TGCAGTGCCCAACAGGACCGAACCTACGAGCAGTACTTC. Translated: CSAQQDRTYEQYF. The chain is built from TRBV20-1 and TRBJ2-4; the D gene is possibly TRBD1 (5 bases). The DNA end favors TRBJ2-7, so the J call may be wrong. This CDR3 comprises 13 residues. Per the germline V gene, CDR1 is DFQATT and CDR2 is SNEGSKA (reference sequence).